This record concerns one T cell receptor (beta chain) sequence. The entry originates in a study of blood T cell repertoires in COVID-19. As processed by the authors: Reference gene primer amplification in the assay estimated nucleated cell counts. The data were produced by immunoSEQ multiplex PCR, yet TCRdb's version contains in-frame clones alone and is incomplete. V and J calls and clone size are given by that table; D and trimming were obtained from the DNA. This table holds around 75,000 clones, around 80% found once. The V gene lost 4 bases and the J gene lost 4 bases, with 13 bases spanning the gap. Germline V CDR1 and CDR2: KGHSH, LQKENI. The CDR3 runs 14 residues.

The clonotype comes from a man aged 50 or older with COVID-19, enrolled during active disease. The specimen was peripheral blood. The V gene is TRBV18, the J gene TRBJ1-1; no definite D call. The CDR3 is CASSLGLSSTEAFF. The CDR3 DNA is TGTGCCAGCTCACTCGGACTGTCGAGCACTGAAGCTTTCTTT.